One sample yielded the 31 T cell receptor beta chains listed below, sequenced in a study of blood T cells in healthy people across ages. PCR was performed a second time for about 6 to 11 cycles using a sample-barcoded 5' primer and a J-beta primer mix. TCRdb reprocessed the 5' RACE reads with MiXCR, giving one entry per CDR3 protein. The profile shows 1.5 million to 2 million distinct CDR3 sequences, about 50% of them singletons. Sequenced: blood. These receptors were collected from a middle-aged woman in good health.

This chain uses TRBV14 with TRBJ2-3, with D unresolved. V was cut by 4 bases and J by 4 bases, with 15 bases left in between. CDR3 size: 15 residues. Germline values: CDR1 SGHDN, CDR2 FVKESK. The CDR3 DNA is TGTGCCAGCAGCCCACGAACGACGGGCGCAGATACGCAGTATTTT. Amino acid sequence: CASSPRTTGADTQYF.

This chain joins TRBV6-2 or TRBV6-3 and TRBJ2-7; no clear D. V gave up 0 bases and J gave up 7 bases, with 16 bases separating them. The CDR3 covers 15 residues. Germline CDR1 is MNHEY and CDR2 is SVGEGT. CDR3 amino acids: CASSYSPPPMGEQYF. The CDR3, as DNA: TGTGCCAGCAGTTACTCGCCTCCTCCCATGGGTGAGCAGTACTTC.

This clonotype turned up a few times. The rearrangement joins TRBV10-3 to TRBJ2-1, with D uncertain. V lost 0 bases and J lost 4, with 10 bases in between. CDR3 length equals 15 residues. Per the germline V gene, CDR1 is ENHRY and CDR2 is SYGVKD. Written as DNA, the CDR3 is TGTGCCATCAGTGAGTCGGTGGACCTATACAATGAGCAGTTCTTC. This translates into CAISESVDLYNEQFF.

The rearrangement links TRBV20-1 to TRBJ2-7; 9 nucleotides match TRBD2. Germline CDR1 DFQATT, CDR2 SNEGSKA (reference sequence). The CDR3 loop spans 12 amino acids. V was pared by 7 bases and J by 1 base, with 2 bases of the junction left unmatched. CDR3 in amino acids: CSGTSVSYEQYF. The CDR3 nucleotides read TGCAGTGGGACTAGCGTTTCCTACGAGCAGTACTTC.

This clonotype was counted a few times. This chain uses TRBV5-1 with TRBJ2-5; D gene unclear. V lost 4 bases and J lost 7, with 17 bases in between. CDR1 is SGHRS and CDR2 is YFSETQ in the germline V gene. The CDR3 runs to 14 residues. CDR3 nucleotide sequence: TGCGCCAGCAGCCTGGGTACTTCCTCACCGACCCAGTACTTC. This encodes CASSLGTSSPTQYF.

The table lists this clonotype with a few counts. The chain uses TRBV12-3 or TRBV12-4 and TRBJ1-2; weak D call: TRBD1 (6 bases). Trimming took 1 base from V and 7 from J, leaving 10 bases between them. CDR3 length: 13 amino acids. The CDR3 region has the DNA TGTGCCAGCAGTTTAGGGGGGCAAGTTGGCTACACCTTC. This codes for CASSLGGQVGYTF.

This clonotype has more than one count but fewer than ten. The CDR3 is CSVGGQGAGFGYTF. In DNA form, the CDR3 reads TGCAGCGTTGGGGGACAGGGGGCCGGGTTCGGCTACACCTTC. V usage is TRBV29-1 and J usage is TRBJ1-2; 12 bases map to TRBD1. The CDR3 is 14 residues long. V dropped 4 bases and J dropped 8; count of bases not matched to a gene: 8. Germline V CDR1 and CDR2: SQVTM, ANQGSEA.

The J gene is TRBJ2-1, the V gene TRBV2; D call uncertain. V was pared by 4 bases and J by 4 bases, with 14 bases between. The germline V gene encodes CDR1 SNHLY and CDR2 FYNNEI. This CDR3 is built from 15 residues. CDR3 DNA sequence: TGTGCCAGCAGTGCGGCCCAAAGGCTTTACAATGAGCAGTTCTTC. This sequence encodes CASSAAQRLYNEQFF. The variable domain in full, with the rest retrieved from reference TRBV2 and TRBJ2-1, is EPEVTQTPSHQVTQMGQEVILRCVPISNHLYFYWYRQILGQKVEFLVSFYNNEISEKSEIFDDQFSVERPDGSNFTLKIRSTKLEDSAMYFCASSAAQRLYNEQFFGPGTRLTVL.

The chain is built from TRBV27 and TRBJ2-3; TRBD2 agrees at 8 bases. With V trimmed by 10 bases and J by 0 bases, 24 bases remained unmatched. CDR3 length equals 20 residues. Germline CDR1 MNHEY, CDR2 SMNVEV (reference sequence). CDR3 sequence: CATIKQKIGGLDPSTDTQYF. In DNA, the CDR3 is TGTGCCACCATAAAGCAGAAGATTGGGGGACTAGATCCTAGCACAGATACGCAGTATTTT.

The table lists this clonotype with a few counts. The J gene is TRBJ2-5, the V gene TRBV24-1; 8 bases are a match to TRBD1. The CDR3 runs 15 residues. CDR1 KGHDR and CDR2 SFDVKD come from the germline V gene. V lost 4 bases to trimming and J lost 2 bases; unmatched junction nucleotides: 5. The CDR3 reads CATSDARTGQETQYF. The CDR3, as DNA: TGTGCCACCAGTGACGCGCGGACAGGGCAAGAGACCCAGTACTTC.

The chain uses TRBV24-1 and TRBJ1-5; D remains unclear. Trimming left V 7 bases short and J 3 bases short, with 18 bases between. Germline V gene sequence: CDR1 KGHDR, CDR2 SFDVKD. This CDR3 has 16 residues. CDR3 protein: CATRAYVGGNNQPQHF. The CDR3 bases are TGTGCCACCAGGGCTTATGTTGGAGGTAACAATCAGCCCCAGCATTTT.

This clonotype showed up just a few times. This chain uses TRBV10-3 with TRBJ2-7, with 8 positions matching TRBD1. This CDR3 contains 15 residues. V gave up 6 bases and J gave up 0 bases; unmatched junction bases: 7. Germline V gives CDR1 ENHRY, CDR2 SYGVKD. The CDR3, as DNA: TGTGCCATCAGGGGATTCGACAGGGGCTCCTACGAGCAGTACTTC. Translation gives CAIRGFDRGSYEQYF.

V is TRBV6-6 and J is TRBJ2-3; 10 positions match TRBD2. Per the germline V gene, CDR1 is MNHNY and CDR2 is SVGAGI (reference sequence). This CDR3 spans 16 amino acids. Unmatched junction bases numbered 8, after V lost 7 bases and J lost 1 base. The CDR3 coding sequence is TGTGCCAGCATCAATAGGCTAGCGGGGGGCACAGATACGCAGTATTTT. It is translated as CASINRLAGGTDTQYF.

The chain employs TRBV12-5 and TRBJ1-2; the match to TRBD1 covers 9 bases. The ends lost 0 bases at V and 2 bases at J; junction bases unmatched: 4. The germline gives CDR1 LGHNT, CDR2 FRNRAP. This CDR3 spans 16 amino acids. The CDR3 DNA is TGTGCTAGTGGTTTGGTACTGGGACAGGGAAACTATGGCTACACCTTC. It is translated as CASGLVLGQGNYGYTF.

This clonotype was counted only a few times. The CDR3 sequence is CSVGQGKNIQYF. The CDR3, as DNA: TGCAGCGTTGGACAGGGGAAAAACATTCAGTACTTC. This chain links TRBV29-1 with TRBJ2-4; 8 bases are a match to TRBD1. Looked up from germline, CDR1 is SQVTM and CDR2 is ANQGSEA. This CDR3 region has 12 residues. Trimming at V came to 4 bases and at J to 4 bases, leaving 0 bases not matched to a gene.

This chain joins TRBV13 and TRBJ1-1, with D uncertain. V was pared by 4 bases and J by 7 bases, with 13 bases between. The germline gives CDR1 PRHDT, CDR2 FYEKMQ (reference sequence). The CDR3 sequence is 13 residues long. This chain's CDR3 is CASSSRTENEAFF. The CDR3, as DNA: TGTGCCAGCAGCTCCCGAACAGAAAATGAAGCTTTCTTT.

The V and J genes are TRBV10-3 and TRBJ2-3, with 8 nucleotides matching TRBD1. The V and J ends lost 8 bases and 1 base, in that order; junction bases with no gene match: 11. CDR1 ENHRY and CDR2 SYGVKD come from the germline V gene. CDR3 length: 16 residues. The CDR3 here is CAIGPSAGQGTDTQYF. CDR3 coding DNA: TGTGCCATCGGCCCCAGTGCGGGACAGGGCACAGATACGCAGTATTTT.

This clonotype was counted between two and nine times. The chain couples TRBV11-2 to TRBJ2-5; D is uncertain. V lost 2 bases, J lost 1 base, and 8 bases lay in between. Germline-derived CDR1 and CDR2 are SGHAT and FQNNGV. The CDR3 extends over 14 amino acids. The CDR3 here is CASSLYLRQETQYF. The CDR3 nucleotides read TGTGCCAGCAGCTTATACTTGCGCCAAGAGACCCAGTACTTC.

The V gene is TRBV27, the J gene TRBJ2-7; D unclear. This CDR3 comprises 14 residues. Germline loops: CDR1 MNHEY, CDR2 SMNVEV (reference sequence). Trimming left V 4 bases short and J 0 bases short, with 10 bases between. DNA of the CDR3: TGTGCCAGCAGTTCGCCAGGAACCTCCTACGAGCAGTACTTC. Its translation: CASSSPGTSYEQYF.

In this sample, this clonotype turned up a few times. This chain joins TRBV27 and TRBJ2-3; D unclear. CDR1 MNHEY and CDR2 SMNVEV come from the germline V gene (reference sequence). Trimming cost V 6 bases and J 4 bases, with 14 bases left between them. The CDR3 length is 14 residues. CDR3 residues: CASSPLWGADTQYF. CDR3 DNA: TGTGCCAGCAGCCCCCTTTGGGGTGCAGATACGCAGTATTTT.

This clonotype showed up just a few times. Here the CDR3 reads CASSQDGLNEQFF. The CDR3 DNA follows: TGCGCCAGCAGCCAAGATGGTCTTAATGAGCAGTTCTTC. This chain links TRBV4-3 with TRBJ2-1; D gene ambiguous. Trimming stripped 0 bases from V and 7 bases from J, with 7 bases between. There are 13 residues in the CDR3. CDR1 LGHNA and CDR2 YSLEER come from the germline V gene.

This clonotype was recorded a few times. V usage is TRBV5-1 and J usage is TRBJ2-5, with TRBD2 as a possible D gene (6 bases). Germline CDR1 reads SGHRS; CDR2 reads YFSETQ. CDR3 length equals 19 residues. The V gene lost 3 bases and the J gene lost 3 bases, with 27 bases spanning the gap. The DNA for the CDR3 is TGCGCCAGCAGCTGGGACTCGTCTGGGGGATTGTTGGTAAAAGAGACCCAGTACTTC. Amino acid sequence: CASSWDSSGGLLVKETQYF. The full variable domain, in which reference TRBV5-1 and TRBJ2-5 provide the parts outside the CDR3, is KAGVTQTPRYLIKTRGQQVTLSCSPISGHRSVSWYQQTPGQGLQFLFEYFSETQRNKGNFPGRFSGRQFSNSRSEMNVSTLELGDSALYLCASSWDSSGGLLVKETQYFGPGTRLLVL.

V is TRBV12-5 and J is TRBJ2-7; 9 bases agree with TRBD1. The J call may be in error: the DNA end matches TRBJ2-5 better. The germline V gene encodes CDR1 LGHNT and CDR2 FRNRAP. This CDR3 has 13 amino acids. In nucleotides, the CDR3 is TGTGCTAGTGGTACCGGACAGGGGGAGACCCAGTACTTC. Protein product: CASGTGQGETQYF.

V usage is TRBV27 and J usage is TRBJ2-7; 9 bases line up with TRBD1. The V gene end was trimmed by 5 bases and the J gene end by 3 bases; junction bases not matched to a gene: 20. The CDR3 has 19 residues. CDR1 is MNHEY and CDR2 is SMNVEV in the germline V gene (reference sequence). DNA for the CDR3: TGTGCCAGCAGTAACCGGGACAGGGTGTGCCTAGCGGATTACTACGAGCAGTACTTC. This encodes CASSNRDRVCLADYYEQYF.

V is TRBV21-1 and J is TRBJ1-4; the DNA was not compared with TRBD1, the D call given in the table. TRBV21-1 is designated a pseudogene. This CDR3 region has 17 residues. CDR3 amino acids: CASSKAQNGDRRGKLFF. The CDR3 bases are TGTGCCAGCAGCAAAGCTCAGAATGGGGACAGGAGAGGAAAACTGTTTTTT.

Remarks on this clonotype: At one end, the junction sequence differs from germline, possibly due to a read error. J is TRBJ2-3 and V is TRBV12-3 or TRBV12-4, with TRBD2 matching 12 bases. The CDR3 extends over 15 amino acids. In DNA, the CDR3 is TGTGCCAGCAGTGAGACTAGCGGGGGAACAGGTACGCAGTATTTT. Amino acid sequence: CASSETSGGTGTQYF.

This clonotype was seen a few times. V and J are TRBV29-1 and TRBJ1-5, with a possible D match to TRBD1 (6 bases). CDR3 size: 13 residues. V was shortened by 6 bases and J by 5 bases, with 14 bases between the two germline ends. In germline, CDR1 is SQVTM, CDR2 ANQGSEA. CDR3 sequence (DNA): TGCAGCGTCGTGACAGGAACGTATCAGCCCCAGCATTTT. This translates into CSVVTGTYQPQHF.

V is TRBV3-1 and J is TRBJ2-3; D is undetermined. Germline V gene sequence: CDR1 LGHDT, CDR2 YNNKEL (reference sequence). V was trimmed by 1 base and J by 7 bases, leaving 6 bases between them. The CDR3 totals 12 residues. Here the CDR3 DNA reads TGTGCCAGCAGCCAAGGCAAGCATACGCAGTATTTT. Its translation: CASSQGKHTQYF.

The chain uses TRBV7-8 and TRBJ2-1; 8 nucleotides match TRBD2. After removal of 2 bases from V and 4 bases from J, the junction contained 4 bases not matched to a gene. This CDR3 contains 15 residues. CDR1 and CDR2 from the germline V gene are SGHVS and FQNEAQ. This CDR3 is CASSLISGKYNEQFF. Here the CDR3 DNA reads TGTGCCAGCAGCTTAATTAGCGGGAAATACAATGAGCAGTTCTTC.

This clonotype has a handful of counts. The V and J genes are TRBV12-3 or TRBV12-4 and TRBJ2-5; the match to TRBD1 covers 7 bases. V was clipped by 3 bases and J by 3 bases; unmatched bases: 10. The CDR3 totals 16 residues. This CDR3 is CASSFTPRTGKETQYF. The CDR3 DNA sequence: TGTGCCAGCAGTTTTACCCCTCGGACAGGAAAAGAGACCCAGTACTTC.

The chain employs TRBV5-1 and TRBJ2-7; no definite D call. The CDR3 sequence is 14 residues long. Per germline, CDR1 SGHRS and CDR2 YFSETQ. Trimming removed 0 bases at V and 6 bases at J, with 13 bases between. CDR3 sequence reads: CASSLAVPIGEQYF. The CDR3 DNA follows: TGCGCCAGCAGCTTGGCCGTACCGATTGGCGAGCAGTACTTC.